This T cell receptor beta chain was recorded in a study of blood T cells in healthy people across ages. Sample-barcoded 5' priming and a J-beta primer mix drove a second PCR of roughly 7 to 11 cycles. TCRdb recomputed calls from the 5' RACE reads with MiXCR, one row per CDR3 protein. Seen here are roughly 800,000 distinct CDR3 sequences, 58% observed once, and the top ten hold 22%. The CDR3 is 15 amino acids. CDR1 and CDR2 from the germline V gene are MGHDK and SYGVNS. V lost 6 bases, J lost 5 bases, and 11 bases stayed unmatched. Donors ranged from about 6 to 95 years old and were healthy Caucasians in Russia. Every sample gave at least 5.5 micrograms of total RNA when it was extracted. Remarks on this clonotype: Antigen unknown.

Regarding the study as a whole: The lack of PBMC sorting stopped any conclusive naive versus antigen-experienced comparison.

The chain recombines TRBV25-1 with TRBJ1-1, with 8 bases fitting TRBD1. This receptor was identified in a man younger than 45 in good health. The source material was blood. The CDR3 nucleotides are TGTGCCAGCAGGGGGGACAGGATGAAGTGGACTGAAGCTTTCTTT. Translating it yields CASRGDRMKWTEAFF.